The rows below give T cell receptor beta chains drawn from one sample of a study of T-cell reconstitution after alpha-beta-depleted transplantation in children. Via MiXCR, TCRdb re-called the PCR reads, giving one row per CDR3 protein. The sample has some 530,000 distinct CDR3 sequences, under 15% seen once. Specimen: PBMCs from the stem cell graft donor, collected from the stem cell graft. The receptors derive from a human donor who donated a stem cell graft to a child with combined immunodeficiency. The CDR3 runs from the conserved cysteine through the conserved F or W. D genes are given only for firm matches. The size of a clone is reported for some rows only, either as once, few or many, or as a class for expanded clones.

abundance: many
v_gene: TRBV13
d_gene: TRBD1
j_gene: TRBJ1-1
CDR3aa: CASSLGDRVNTEAFF
CDR3nt: TGTGCCAGCAGCTTGGGGGACAGAGTGAACACTGAAGCTTTCTTT

abundance: NA
v_gene: TRBV12-3/TRBV12-4
d_gene: NA
j_gene: TRBJ2-7
CDR3aa: CASSTRAGFYEQYF
CDR3nt: TGTGCCAGCAGTACACGGGCCGGGTTTTACGAGCAGTACTTC

abundance: NA
v_gene: TRBV9
d_gene: TRBD2
j_gene: TRBJ2-1
CDR3aa: CASSIGSGGASNEQFF
CDR3nt: TGTGCCAGCAGCATAGGTAGCGGGGGGGCGTCAAATGAGCAGTTCTTC

abundance: NA
v_gene: TRBV5-1
d_gene: NA
j_gene: TRBJ1-1
CDR3aa: CASSLISVMNTEAFF
CDR3nt: TGCGCCAGCAGCTTGATATCAGTCATGAACACTGAAGCTTTCTTT

abundance: few
v_gene: TRBV29-1
d_gene: NA
j_gene: TRBJ2-5
CDR3aa: CSVGGGRAQETQYF
CDR3nt: TGCAGCGTTGGAGGAGGCAGGGCCCAAGAGACCCAGTACTTC

abundance: NA
v_gene: TRBV24-1
d_gene: NA
j_gene: TRBJ1-5
CDR3aa: CATSDSGTGNQPQHF
CDR3nt: TGTGCCACCAGTGATTCAGGGACGGGCAATCAGCCCCAGCATTTT

abundance: NA
v_gene: TRBV4-3
d_gene: TRBD2
j_gene: TRBJ2-7
CDR3aa: CASSHELSGGEQYF
CDR3nt: TGCGCCAGCAGCCATGAACTGTCGGGGGGCGAGCAGTACTTC

abundance: many
v_gene: TRBV4-3
d_gene: TRBD1
j_gene: TRBJ2-2
CDR3aa: CASSQESGTGAGELFF
CDR3nt: TGCGCCAGCAGCCAAGAGTCCGGGACAGGTGCCGGGGAGCTGTTTTTT

abundance: NA
v_gene: TRBV18
d_gene: NA
j_gene: TRBJ2-1
CDR3aa: CASSPRPRGWDNEQFF
CDR3nt: TGTGCCAGCTCACCTAGACCCCGCGGGTGGGACAATGAGCAGTTCTTC

abundance: NA
v_gene: TRBV21-1
d_gene: NA
j_gene: TRBJ1-5
CDR3aa: CASSLKGDRQRDQPQHF
CDR3nt: TGTGCCAGCAGCTTAAAAGGGGACAGGCAGCGCGATCAGCCCCAGCATTTT

abundance: few
v_gene: TRBV11-2
d_gene: NA
j_gene: TRBJ2-1
CDR3aa: CASSLVGANLRINEQFF
CDR3nt: TGTGCCAGCAGCTTAGTGGGGGCCAATTTGCGGATCAATGAGCAGTTCTTC

abundance: many
v_gene: TRBV5-5
d_gene: TRBD1
j_gene: TRBJ2-1
CDR3aa: CASSGTEYNEQFF
CDR3nt: TGTGCCAGCAGCGGGACAGAGTACAATGAGCAGTTCTTC

abundance: NA
v_gene: TRBV3-1
d_gene: NA
j_gene: TRBJ2-7
CDR3aa: CASSRGAESSYEQYF
CDR3nt: TGTGCCAGCAGCAGAGGAGCGGAGAGCTCCTACGAGCAGTACTTC

abundance: few
v_gene: TRBV29-1
d_gene: NA
j_gene: TRBJ2-2
CDR3aa: CSVDKGIDTGELFF
CDR3nt: TGCAGCGTTGACAAGGGGATCGACACCGGGGAGCTGTTTTTT

abundance: NA
v_gene: TRBV7-2
d_gene: NA
j_gene: TRBJ1-6
CDR3aa: CASSLDPASNSPLHF
CDR3nt: TGTGCCAGCAGCTTAGATCCGGCCTCAAATTCACCCCTCCACTTT

abundance: NA
v_gene: TRBV12-3/TRBV12-4
d_gene: TRBD2
j_gene: TRBJ2-3
CDR3aa: CASSEFTLAAQGDTQYF
CDR3nt: TGTGCCAGCAGCGAGTTCACCCTAGCGGCTCAGGGAGATACGCAGTATTTT

abundance: many
v_gene: TRBV20-1
d_gene: TRBD2
j_gene: TRBJ2-7
CDR3aa: CSARDVLAGGLYEQYF
CDR3nt: TGCAGTGCTAGAGATGTCCTAGCGGGAGGTTTGTACGAGCAGTACTTC

abundance: NA
v_gene: TRBV13
d_gene: NA
j_gene: TRBJ1-1
CDR3aa: CASSLDREMNTEAFF
CDR3nt: TGTGCCAGCAGCTTAGACAGGGAAATGAACACTGAAGCTTTCTTT

abundance: many
v_gene: TRBV20-1
d_gene: NA
j_gene: TRBJ2-7
CDR3aa: CSARRWPHQSYEQYF
CDR3nt: TGCAGTGCTAGACGGTGGCCCCATCAATCGTACGAGCAGTACTTC

abundance: NA
v_gene: TRBV20-1
d_gene: TRBD1
j_gene: TRBJ2-5
CDR3aa: CSGTGPRETQYF
CDR3nt: TGCAGTGGGACAGGGCCCCGTGAGACCCAGTACTTC

abundance: NA
v_gene: TRBV6-1
d_gene: NA
j_gene: TRBJ2-1
CDR3aa: CASSPRQGAYNEQFF
CDR3nt: TGTGCCAGCAGTCCCCGGCAGGGAGCCTACAATGAGCAGTTCTTC

abundance: few
v_gene: TRBV5-1
d_gene: TRBD2
j_gene: TRBJ2-1
CDR3aa: CASSSTLAGVPNEQFF
CDR3nt: TGCGCCAGCAGCTCCACTCTAGCGGGAGTCCCCAATGAGCAGTTCTTC

abundance: many
v_gene: TRBV20-1
d_gene: NA
j_gene: TRBJ2-1
CDR3aa: CSARSRYNEQFF
CDR3nt: TGCAGTGCCCGTAGTCGGTACAATGAGCAGTTCTTC

abundance: few
v_gene: TRBV6-2/TRBV6-3
d_gene: NA
j_gene: TRBJ2-7
CDR3aa: CASSFSQGPYEQYF
CDR3nt: TGTGCCAGCAGTTTTTCACAGGGACCCTACGAGCAGTACTTC

abundance: NA
v_gene: TRBV6-4
d_gene: NA
j_gene: TRBJ2-1
CDR3aa: CASSDRVGEQFF
CDR3nt: TGTGCCAGCAGTGACCGTGTGGGTGAGCAGTTCTTC

abundance: many
v_gene: TRBV4-3
d_gene: NA
j_gene: TRBJ2-7
CDR3aa: CASSQDSGTYEQYF
CDR3nt: TGCGCCAGCAGCCAAGATTCGGGGACCTACGAGCAGTACTTC

abundance: NA
v_gene: TRBV4-3
d_gene: NA
j_gene: TRBJ2-7
CDR3aa: CASSHSRSYEQYF
CDR3nt: TGCGCCAGCAGCCATTCGCGGTCTTACGAGCAGTACTTC

abundance: few
v_gene: TRBV9
d_gene: NA
j_gene: TRBJ1-1
CDR3aa: CASSVVGVMNVEAFF
CDR3nt: TGTGCCAGCAGCGTAGTAGGGGTTATGAACGTTGAAGCTTTCTTT

abundance: few
v_gene: TRBV9
d_gene: NA
j_gene: TRBJ1-6
CDR3aa: CASSVGGQSPLHF
CDR3nt: TGTGCCAGCAGCGTAGGGGGCCAATCACCCCTCCACTTT

abundance: many
v_gene: TRBV12-3/TRBV12-4
d_gene: NA
j_gene: TRBJ2-4
CDR3aa: CASTTTGEVNIQYF
CDR3nt: TGTGCCAGCACCACCACAGGGGAGGTGAACATTCAGTACTTC

abundance: NA
v_gene: TRBV7-9
d_gene: TRBD1
j_gene: TRBJ2-2
CDR3aa: CASRPWTGYTGELFF
CDR3nt: TGTGCCAGCAGACCCTGGACAGGGTACACCGGGGAGCTGTTTTTT

abundance: many
v_gene: TRBV15
d_gene: TRBD1
j_gene: TRBJ2-7
CDR3aa: CATSRGTTGHSYEQYF
CDR3nt: TGTGCCACCAGCAGAGGCACGACAGGGCACTCCTACGAGCAGTACTTC

abundance: few
v_gene: TRBV7-8
d_gene: NA
j_gene: TRBJ2-1
CDR3aa: CASSPRSRTYNEQFF
CDR3nt: TGTGCCAGCAGCCCTCGCAGTCGAACCTACAATGAGCAGTTCTTC

abundance: NA
v_gene: TRBV6-2/TRBV6-3
d_gene: NA
j_gene: TRBJ2-7
CDR3aa: CASSTHVLYEQYF
CDR3nt: TGTGCCAGCAGTACCCATGTGCTCTACGAGCAGTACTTC

abundance: many
v_gene: TRBV20-1
d_gene: NA
j_gene: TRBJ2-1
CDR3aa: CSARVADRTREQFF
CDR3nt: TGCAGTGCTAGAGTTGCGGACCGCACGCGGGAGCAGTTCTTC

abundance: few
v_gene: TRBV12-5
d_gene: TRBD2
j_gene: TRBJ2-7
CDR3aa: CASGPGTSGTYEQYF
CDR3nt: TGTGCTAGTGGACCTGGGACTAGCGGGACGTACGAGCAGTACTTC

abundance: NA
v_gene: TRBV12-3/TRBV12-4
d_gene: NA
j_gene: TRBJ1-3
CDR3aa: CASSFRAGADTIYF
CDR3nt: TGTGCCAGCAGTTTTCGGGCAGGGGCGGACACCATATATTTT

abundance: NA
v_gene: TRBV15
d_gene: TRBD2
j_gene: TRBJ2-5
CDR3aa: CAPGGGETQYF
CDR3nt: TGTGCCCCCGGGGGAGGGGAGACCCAGTACTTC

abundance: few
v_gene: TRBV6-2/TRBV6-3
d_gene: NA
j_gene: TRBJ2-7
CDR3aa: CASRKTGSVRIYEQYF
CDR3nt: TGTGCCAGCAGAAAAACAGGGAGTGTTAGAATCTACGAGCAGTACTTC

abundance: few
v_gene: TRBV29-1
d_gene: TRBD1
j_gene: TRBJ2-7
CDR3aa: CSVGGTGLYEQYF
CDR3nt: TGCAGCGTTGGCGGGACAGGGCTCTACGAGCAGTACTTC